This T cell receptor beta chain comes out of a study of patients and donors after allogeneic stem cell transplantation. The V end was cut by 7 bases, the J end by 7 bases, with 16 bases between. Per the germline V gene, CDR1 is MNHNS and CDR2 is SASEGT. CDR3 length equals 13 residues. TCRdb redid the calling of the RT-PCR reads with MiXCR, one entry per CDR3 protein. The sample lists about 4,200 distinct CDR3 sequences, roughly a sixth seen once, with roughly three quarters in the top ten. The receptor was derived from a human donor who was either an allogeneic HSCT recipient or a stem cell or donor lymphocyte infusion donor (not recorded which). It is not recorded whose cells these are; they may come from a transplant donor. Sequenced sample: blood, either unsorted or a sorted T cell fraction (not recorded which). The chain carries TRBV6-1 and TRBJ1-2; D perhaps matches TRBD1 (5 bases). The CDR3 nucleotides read TGTGCCAGCACTCGGGCCCAAACAGGTGGCTACACCTTC. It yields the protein CASTRAQTGGYTF.